This section outlines one TCR beta chain sequence together with its context. The data originate from a study of blood T cell repertoires in COVID-19. Per the original data handling: Nucleated cell counts were estimated from reference gene primer amplification. This table comes from immunoSEQ multiplex PCR, and its TCRdb copy is limited to in-frame clones, with some not included. V, J and clone size were drawn from that table, and D and trimming were deduced from the DNA. The sample contains about 200,000 clones, roughly 86% of which appear only once. The sequenced material came from peripheral blood. The clonotype comes from a woman between 40 and 50 years old with acute or convalescent COVID-19.

The DNA for the CDR3 is TGTGCCAGCAGCGTAGCCCAAGGGGGGGGGCCGAAAAACATTCAGTACTTC. This encodes CASSVAQGGGPKNIQYF. This chain links TRBV9 with TRBJ2-4; a weak D match, TRBD2 (7 bases). Trimming cost V 0 bases and J 4 bases, with 17 bases left between them. Germline V CDR1 and CDR2: SGDLS, YYNGEE. CDR3 length: 17 amino acids. The full variable domain, its missing parts supplied by reference TRBV9 and TRBJ2-4, is DSGVTQTPKHLITATGQRVTLRCSPRSGDLSVYWYQQSLDQGLQFLIQYYNGEERAKGNILERFSAQQFPDLHSELNLSSLELGDSALYFCASSVAQGGGPKNIQYFGAGTRLSVL.